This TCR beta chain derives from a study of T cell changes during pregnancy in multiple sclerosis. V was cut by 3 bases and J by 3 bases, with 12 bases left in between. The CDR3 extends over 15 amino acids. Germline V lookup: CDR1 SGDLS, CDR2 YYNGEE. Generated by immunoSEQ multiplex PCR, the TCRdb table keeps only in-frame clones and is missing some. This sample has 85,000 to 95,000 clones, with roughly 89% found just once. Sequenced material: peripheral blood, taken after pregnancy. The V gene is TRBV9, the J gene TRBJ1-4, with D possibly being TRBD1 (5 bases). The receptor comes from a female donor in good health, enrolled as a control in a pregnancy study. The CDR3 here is CASSGSGSPNEKLFF. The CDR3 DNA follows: TGTGCCAGCAGCGGTTCAGGGTCACCTAATGAAAAACTGTTTTTT. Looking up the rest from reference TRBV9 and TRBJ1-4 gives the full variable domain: DSGVTQTPKHLITATGQRVTLRCSPRSGDLSVYWYQQSLDQGLQFLIQYYNGEERAKGNILERFSAQQFPDLHSELNLSSLELGDSALYFCASSGSGSPNEKLFFGSGTQLSVL.